This T cell receptor beta chain was identified during a study of neurological immune-mediated disorders. This clonotype was counted at least ten times. MiXCR, applied by TCRdb to the 5' RACE reads, yields one record per CDR3 protein. Of fewer than 85,000 distinct CDR3 sequences in the sample, around 4.6% were seen once. In germline, CDR1 is DFQATT, CDR2 SNEGSKA (reference sequence). This CDR3 spans 17 amino acids. V shed 6 bases, J shed 2 bases, and the junction held 16 bases outside the gene matches. The source is a woman aged 30 to 39 with multiple sclerosis. The V and J genes are TRBV20-1 and TRBJ1-1, with 9 bases that match TRBD1. Material: PBMCs. CDR3 region: CSAPPPAGTGINTEAFF. The CDR3 DNA follows: TGCAGTGCCCCCCCCCCAGCCGGGACAGGGATTAACACTGAAGCTTTCTTT.